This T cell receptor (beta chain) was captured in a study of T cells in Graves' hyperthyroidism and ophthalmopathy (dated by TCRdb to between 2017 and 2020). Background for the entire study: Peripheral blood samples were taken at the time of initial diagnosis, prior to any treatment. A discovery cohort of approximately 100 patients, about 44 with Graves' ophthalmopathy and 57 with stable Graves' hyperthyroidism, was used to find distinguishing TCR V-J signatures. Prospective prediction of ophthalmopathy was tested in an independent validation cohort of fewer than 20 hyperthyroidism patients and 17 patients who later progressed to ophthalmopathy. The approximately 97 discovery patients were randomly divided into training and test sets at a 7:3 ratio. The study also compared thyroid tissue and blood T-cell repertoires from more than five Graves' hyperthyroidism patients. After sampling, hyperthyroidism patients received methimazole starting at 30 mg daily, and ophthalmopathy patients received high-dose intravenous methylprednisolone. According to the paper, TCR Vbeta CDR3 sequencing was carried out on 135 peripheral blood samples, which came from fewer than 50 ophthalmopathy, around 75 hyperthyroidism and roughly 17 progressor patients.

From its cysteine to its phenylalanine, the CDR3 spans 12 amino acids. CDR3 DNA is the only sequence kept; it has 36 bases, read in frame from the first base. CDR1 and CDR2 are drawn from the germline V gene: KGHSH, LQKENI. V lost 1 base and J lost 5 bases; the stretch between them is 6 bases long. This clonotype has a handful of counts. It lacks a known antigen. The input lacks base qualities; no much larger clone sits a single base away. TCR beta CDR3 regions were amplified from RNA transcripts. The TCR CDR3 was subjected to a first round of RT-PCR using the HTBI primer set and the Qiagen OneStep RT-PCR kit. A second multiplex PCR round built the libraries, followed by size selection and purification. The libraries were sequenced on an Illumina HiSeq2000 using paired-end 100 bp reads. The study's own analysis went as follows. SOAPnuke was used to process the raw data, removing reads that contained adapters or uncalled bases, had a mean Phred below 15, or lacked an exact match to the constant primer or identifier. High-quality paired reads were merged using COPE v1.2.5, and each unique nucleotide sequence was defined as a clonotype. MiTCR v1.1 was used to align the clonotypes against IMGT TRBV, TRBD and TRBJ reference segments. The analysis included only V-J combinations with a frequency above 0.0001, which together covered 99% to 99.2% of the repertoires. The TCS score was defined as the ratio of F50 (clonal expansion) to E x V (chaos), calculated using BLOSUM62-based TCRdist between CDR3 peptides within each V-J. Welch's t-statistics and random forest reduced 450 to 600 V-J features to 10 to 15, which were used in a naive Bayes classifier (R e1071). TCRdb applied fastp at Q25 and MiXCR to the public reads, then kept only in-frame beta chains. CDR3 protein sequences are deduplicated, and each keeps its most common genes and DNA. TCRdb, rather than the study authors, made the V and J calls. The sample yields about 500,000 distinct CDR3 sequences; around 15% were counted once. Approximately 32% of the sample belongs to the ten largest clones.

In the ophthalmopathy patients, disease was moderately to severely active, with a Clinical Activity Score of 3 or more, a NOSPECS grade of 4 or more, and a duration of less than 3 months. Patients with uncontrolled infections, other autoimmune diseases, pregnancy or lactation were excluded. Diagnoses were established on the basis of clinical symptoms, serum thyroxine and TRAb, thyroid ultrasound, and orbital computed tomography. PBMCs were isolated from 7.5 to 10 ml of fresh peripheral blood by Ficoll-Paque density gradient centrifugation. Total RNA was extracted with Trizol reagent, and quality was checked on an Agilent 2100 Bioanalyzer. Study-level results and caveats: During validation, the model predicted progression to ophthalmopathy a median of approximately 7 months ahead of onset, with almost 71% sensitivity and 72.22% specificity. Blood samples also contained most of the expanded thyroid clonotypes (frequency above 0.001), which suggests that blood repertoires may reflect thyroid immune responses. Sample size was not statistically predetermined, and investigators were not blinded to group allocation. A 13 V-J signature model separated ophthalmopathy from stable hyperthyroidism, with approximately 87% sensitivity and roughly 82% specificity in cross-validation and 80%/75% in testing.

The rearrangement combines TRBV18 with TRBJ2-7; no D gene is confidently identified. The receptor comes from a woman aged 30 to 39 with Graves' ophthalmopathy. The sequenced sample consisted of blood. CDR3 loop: CASSPLGNEQYF. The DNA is TGTGCCAGCTCACCACTTGGGAACGAGCAGTACTTC.